Listed below are T cell receptor beta chains from one sample, sequenced in a study of CD8 T cells in ankylosing spondylitis. One entry per CDR3 protein, called by TCRdb with MiXCR from the 5' RACE reads. The table has hundreds of thousands of distinct CDR3 sequences, 12% seen once; the top ten hold under 7.5%. Sequencing input: blood, either unsorted or a sorted T cell fraction (not recorded which). The source of these receptors is a male donor with ankylosing spondylitis. CDR3s include the opening cysteine and the closing phenylalanine or tryptophan. Each record gives: J gene, clone size, V gene, D gene, CDR3 protein, CDR3 DNA. D genes are given only for firm matches. Clone size appears in some rows only: once, few, many, or a class for an expanded clone.

TRBJ1-5 few TRBV6-2/TRBV6-3 TRBD1 CASSPKGAESNQPQHF TGTGCCAGCAGTCCCAAGGGGGCCGAAAGCAATCAGCCCCAGCATTTT
TRBJ1-1 few TRBV14 - CASSQDQNSLEAFF TGTGCCAGCAGCCAAGACCAAAACTCCCTTGAAGCTTTCTTT
TRBJ2-3 - TRBV19 - CASILDTRRSTDTQYF TGTGCCAGTATCTTGGACACCCGAAGGAGCACAGATACGCAGTATTTT
TRBJ2-5 few TRBV5-1 TRBD1 CASSFQGVQETQYF TGCGCCAGCAGCTTCCAGGGGGTTCAAGAGACCCAGTACTTC
TRBJ2-5 - TRBV20-1 - CSASPLVGSQETQYF TGCAGTGCTTCTCCCTTAGTGGGGTCCCAAGAGACCCAGTACTTC
TRBJ2-2 many TRBV25-1 TRBD2 CASKLAGVTGELFF TGTGCCAGCAAACTAGCGGGAGTAACCGGGGAGCTGTTTTTT
TRBJ2-2 few TRBV10-3 - CAISDWETNTGELFF TGTGCCATCAGTGATTGGGAAACGAACACCGGGGAGCTGTTTTTT
TRBJ2-2 few TRBV15 - CATSPGAMNTGELFF TGTGCCACCAGCCCCGGGGCCATGAACACCGGGGAGCTGTTTTTT
TRBJ2-3 few TRBV20-1 - CSARDRVGSDTQYF TGCAGTGCTAGAGACAGGGTAGGGTCAGATACGCAGTATTTT
TRBJ2-2 - TRBV5-6 TRBD2 CASSLNPGGINTGELFF TGTGCCAGCAGCTTAAACCCGGGAGGTATTAACACCGGGGAGCTGTTTTTT